The present entry profiles one T cell receptor beta chain with its context. The antigen is not known. CD4+CD25+ regulatory T cells came from anti-CD25 bead selection of positively selected CD4+ cells. The sample originates from a study of relationships among human T cell subsets. Overall study findings and caveats: Th1, Th2 and regulatory subsets overlapped substantially in CDR3 sequences. No significant subset differences appeared in V, D, J use, CDR3 length or N-additions.

CDR3 length: 13 residues. Germline CDR1 GTSNPN, CDR2 SVGIG (reference sequence). Trimming stripped 2 bases from V and 11 bases from J, with 16 bases between. Semiquantitative ARM-PCR amplified T cell receptor alpha and beta CDR3 regions from mRNA. In ARM-PCR, communal superprimers followed tagged nested gene-specific primers for exponential amplification. TCRdb re-derived calls from the multiplex PCR reads in MiXCR, one entry per CDR3 protein. The sample records approximately 14,000 distinct CDR3 sequences, about 60% being singletons. This receptor was identified in a man aged 40-49 years in good health. The V gene is TRBV30, the J gene TRBJ2-1; the D gene is possibly TRBD1 (6 bases). The sample was Tregs sorted from blood. CDR3 amino acids: CAWSQGSGPKQFF. CDR3 sequence (DNA): TGTGCCTGGAGTCAGGGGTCTGGCCCCAAGCAGTTCTTC.